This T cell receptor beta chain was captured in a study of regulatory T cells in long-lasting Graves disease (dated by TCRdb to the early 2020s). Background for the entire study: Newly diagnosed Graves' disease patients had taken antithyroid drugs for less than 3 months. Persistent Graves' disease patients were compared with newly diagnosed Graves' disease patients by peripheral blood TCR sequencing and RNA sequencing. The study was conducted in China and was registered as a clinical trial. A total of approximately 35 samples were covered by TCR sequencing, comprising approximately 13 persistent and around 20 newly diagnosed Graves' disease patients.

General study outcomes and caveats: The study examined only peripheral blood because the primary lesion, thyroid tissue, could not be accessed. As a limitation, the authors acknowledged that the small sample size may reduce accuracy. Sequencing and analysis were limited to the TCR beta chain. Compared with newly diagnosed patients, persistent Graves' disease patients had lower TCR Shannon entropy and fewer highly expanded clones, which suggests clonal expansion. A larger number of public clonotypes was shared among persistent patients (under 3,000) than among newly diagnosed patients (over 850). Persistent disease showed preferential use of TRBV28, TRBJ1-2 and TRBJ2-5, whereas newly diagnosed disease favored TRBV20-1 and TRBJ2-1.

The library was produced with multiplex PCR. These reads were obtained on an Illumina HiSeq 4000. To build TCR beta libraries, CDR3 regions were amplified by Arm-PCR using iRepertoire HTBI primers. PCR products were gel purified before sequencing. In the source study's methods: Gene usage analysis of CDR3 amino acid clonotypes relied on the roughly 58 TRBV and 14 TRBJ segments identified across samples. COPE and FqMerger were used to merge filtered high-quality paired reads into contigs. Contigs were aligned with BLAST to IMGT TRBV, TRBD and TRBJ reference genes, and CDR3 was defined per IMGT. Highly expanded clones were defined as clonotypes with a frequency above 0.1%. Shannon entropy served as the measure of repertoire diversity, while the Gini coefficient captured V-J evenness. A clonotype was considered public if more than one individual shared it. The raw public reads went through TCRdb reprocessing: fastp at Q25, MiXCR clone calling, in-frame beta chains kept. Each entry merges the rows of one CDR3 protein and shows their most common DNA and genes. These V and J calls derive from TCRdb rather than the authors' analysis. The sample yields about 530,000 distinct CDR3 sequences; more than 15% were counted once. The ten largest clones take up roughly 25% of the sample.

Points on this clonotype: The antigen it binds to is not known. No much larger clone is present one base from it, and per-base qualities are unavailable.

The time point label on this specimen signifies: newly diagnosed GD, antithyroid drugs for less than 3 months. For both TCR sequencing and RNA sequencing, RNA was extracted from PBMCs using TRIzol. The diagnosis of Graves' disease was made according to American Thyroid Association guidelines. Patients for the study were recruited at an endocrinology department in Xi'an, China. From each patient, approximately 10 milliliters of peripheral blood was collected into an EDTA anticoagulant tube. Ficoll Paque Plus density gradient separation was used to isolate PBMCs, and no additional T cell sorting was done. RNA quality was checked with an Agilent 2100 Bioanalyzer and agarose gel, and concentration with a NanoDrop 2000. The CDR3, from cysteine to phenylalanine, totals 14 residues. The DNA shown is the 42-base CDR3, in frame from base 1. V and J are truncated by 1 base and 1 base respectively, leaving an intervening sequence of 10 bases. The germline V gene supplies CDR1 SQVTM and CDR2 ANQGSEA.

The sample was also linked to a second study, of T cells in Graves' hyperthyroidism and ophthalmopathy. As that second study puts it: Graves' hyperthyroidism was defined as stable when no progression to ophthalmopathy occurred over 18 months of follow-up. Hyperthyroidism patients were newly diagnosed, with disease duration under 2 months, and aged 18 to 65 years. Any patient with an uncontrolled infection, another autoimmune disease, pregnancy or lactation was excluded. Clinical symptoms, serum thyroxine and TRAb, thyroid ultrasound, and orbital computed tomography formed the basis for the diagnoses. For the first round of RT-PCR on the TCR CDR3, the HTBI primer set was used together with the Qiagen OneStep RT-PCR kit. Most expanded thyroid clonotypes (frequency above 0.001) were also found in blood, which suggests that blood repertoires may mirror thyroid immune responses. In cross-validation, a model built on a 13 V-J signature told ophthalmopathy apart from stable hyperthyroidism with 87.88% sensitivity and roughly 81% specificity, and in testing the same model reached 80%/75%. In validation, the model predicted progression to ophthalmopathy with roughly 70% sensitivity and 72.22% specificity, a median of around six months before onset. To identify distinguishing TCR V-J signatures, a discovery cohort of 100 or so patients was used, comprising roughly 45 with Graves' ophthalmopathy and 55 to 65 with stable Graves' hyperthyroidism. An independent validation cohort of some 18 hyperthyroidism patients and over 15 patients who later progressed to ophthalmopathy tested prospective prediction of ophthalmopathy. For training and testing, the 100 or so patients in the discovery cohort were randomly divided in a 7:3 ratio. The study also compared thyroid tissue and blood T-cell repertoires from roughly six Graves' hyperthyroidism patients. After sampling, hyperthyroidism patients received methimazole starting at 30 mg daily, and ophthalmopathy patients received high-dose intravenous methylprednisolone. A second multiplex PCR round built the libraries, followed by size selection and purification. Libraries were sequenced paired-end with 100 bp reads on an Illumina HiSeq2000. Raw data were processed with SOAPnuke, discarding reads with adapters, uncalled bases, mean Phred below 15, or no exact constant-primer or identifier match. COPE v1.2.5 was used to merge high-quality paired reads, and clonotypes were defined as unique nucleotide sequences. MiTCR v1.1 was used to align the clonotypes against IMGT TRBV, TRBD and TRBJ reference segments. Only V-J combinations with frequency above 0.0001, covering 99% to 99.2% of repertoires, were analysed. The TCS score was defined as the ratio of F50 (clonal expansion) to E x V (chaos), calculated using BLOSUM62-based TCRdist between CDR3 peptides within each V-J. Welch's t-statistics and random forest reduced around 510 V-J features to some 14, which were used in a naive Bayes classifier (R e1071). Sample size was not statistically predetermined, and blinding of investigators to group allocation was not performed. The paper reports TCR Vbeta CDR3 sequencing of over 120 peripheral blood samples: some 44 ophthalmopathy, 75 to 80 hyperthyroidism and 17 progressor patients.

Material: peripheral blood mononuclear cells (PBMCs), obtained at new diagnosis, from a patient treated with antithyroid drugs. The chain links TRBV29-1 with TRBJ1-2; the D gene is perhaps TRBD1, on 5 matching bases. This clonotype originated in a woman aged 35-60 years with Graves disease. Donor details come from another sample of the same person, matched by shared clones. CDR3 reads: CSVEGDSLNYGYTF. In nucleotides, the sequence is TGCAGCGTTGAAGGAGACAGCCTTAACTATGGCTACACCTTC.